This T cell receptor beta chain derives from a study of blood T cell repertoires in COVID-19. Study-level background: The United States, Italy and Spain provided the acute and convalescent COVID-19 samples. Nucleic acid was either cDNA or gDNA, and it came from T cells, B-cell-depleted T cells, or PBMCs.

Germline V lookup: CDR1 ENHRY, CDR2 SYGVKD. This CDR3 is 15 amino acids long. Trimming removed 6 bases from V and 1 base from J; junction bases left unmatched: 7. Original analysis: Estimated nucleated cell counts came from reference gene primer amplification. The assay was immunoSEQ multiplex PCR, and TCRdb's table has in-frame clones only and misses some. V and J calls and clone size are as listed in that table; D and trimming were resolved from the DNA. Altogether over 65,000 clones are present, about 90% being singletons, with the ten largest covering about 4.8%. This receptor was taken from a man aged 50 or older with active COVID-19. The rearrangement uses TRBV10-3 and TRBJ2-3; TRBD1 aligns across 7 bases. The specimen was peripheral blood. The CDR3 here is CAIRGQRPGTDTQYF. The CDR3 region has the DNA TGTGCCATCAGGGGACAGCGCCCTGGCACAGATACGCAGTATTTT.